These 28 T cell receptor beta chains were sequenced from one sample in a study of control samples from healthy donors and cancer patients. Here immunoSEQ multiplex PCR was the method, and the copy in TCRdb shows in-frame clones only, minus some. The repertoire includes 90,000 to 100,000 clones, about 87% of them detected once, and 14% sits in the top ten. The source material was blood. The receptor set was obtained from a woman aged 70-85 years in good health.

The chain carries TRBV7-9 and TRBJ1-1, with D uncertain. Trimming removed 5 bases at V and 6 bases at J, with 7 bases between. The CDR3 is made up of 11 amino acids. Germline V gives CDR1 SEHNR, CDR2 FQNEAQ (reference sequence). The CDR3 nucleotides read TGTGCCAGCAGCCCTATTTCTGAAGCTTTCTTT. Protein product: CASSPISEAFF.

The rearrangement joins TRBV7-2 to TRBJ1-1; tentative D call: TRBD1 (6 bases). Deletions cut 10 bases from V and 4 bases from J, with 13 bases between. This CDR3 is 12 amino acids long. Per germline, CDR1 SGHTA and CDR2 FQGNSA. CDR3 protein: CATRGGGTEAFF. Written as DNA, the CDR3 is TGTGCCACCCGAGGGGGTGGCACTGAAGCTTTCTTT.

The V and J genes are TRBV30 and TRBJ1-5, with a possible D match to TRBD1 (6 bases). The CDR3 consists of 17 residues. With 3 bases removed from V and 0 bases from J, the gap between germline ends came to 18 bases. Germline-derived CDR1 and CDR2 are GTSNPN and SVGIG (reference sequence). The CDR3 DNA sequence: TGTGCCTGGAGGTGGACAGTGTCCGCTCGTAGCAATCAGCCCCAGCATTTT. It yields the protein CAWRWTVSARSNQPQHF.

The chain uses TRBV6-1 and TRBJ2-1; D is ambiguous. The CDR3 is 15 residues long. The germline V gene has CDR1 MNHNS and CDR2 SASEGT. Deletions cut 2 bases from V and 2 bases from J, with 10 bases between. The DNA of the CDR3 is TGTGCCAGCAGTGAAAACTCCGGACCCTACAATGAGCAGTTCTTC. Translating gives CASSENSGPYNEQFF.

The chain links TRBV7-2 to TRBJ1-4, with D unresolved. Germline assignment: CDR1 SGHTA and CDR2 FQGNSA. The CDR3 spans 15 residues. Trimming removed 1 base from V and 4 bases from J, with 10 bases in between. For the CDR3, the DNA is TGTGCCAGCAGCTTAGTAGGTATCGGTAATGAAAAACTGTTTTTT. This translates into CASSLVGIGNEKLFF.

The chain is built from TRBV30 and TRBJ1-4; TRBD1 is a possible D gene (6 bases). V gave up 3 bases and J gave up 5 bases, with 13 bases separating them. Germline V gene sequence: CDR1 GTSNPN, CDR2 SVGIG (reference sequence). This CDR3 contains 14 residues. CDR3 amino acids: CAWRGGTLNEKLFF. The CDR3 region has the DNA TGTGCCTGGAGAGGGGGGACACTGAATGAAAAACTGTTTTTT.

This clone has a single count. The CDR3 sequence: CASSLDRRGSEKLFF. CDR3 in DNA: TGTGCCAGCAGTTTAGATCGTCGGGGCAGTGAAAAACTGTTTTTT. The V gene is TRBV27, the J gene TRBJ1-4; possible D gene TRBD1, 5 bases. The CDR3 extends over 15 amino acids. Trimming shortened V by 2 bases and J by 7 bases, and 14 bases separated the two germline ends. Looked up from germline, CDR1 is MNHEY and CDR2 is SMNVEV (reference sequence).

This rearrangement joins TRBV7-9 to TRBJ2-5; TRBD2 matches 11 bases. The CDR3 length is 16 residues. Germline V gives CDR1 SEHNR, CDR2 FQNEAQ (reference sequence). Trimming took 0 bases from V and 4 from J; bases not matched to a gene: 4. This CDR3 reads CASSLAALAGGETQYF. The CDR3 region has the DNA TGTGCCAGCAGCTTAGCTGCCCTAGCGGGGGGAGAGACCCAGTACTTC.

The chain combines TRBV5-1 with TRBJ1-1, with a tentative D call TRBD1 (6 bases). The V end was cut by 4 bases, the J end by 1 base, with 17 bases between. Germline CDR1 SGHRS, CDR2 YFSETQ. The CDR3 extends over 16 amino acids. CDR3 in amino acids: CASSISTGSWNTEAFF. CDR3 bases: TGCGCCAGCAGCATCTCCACAGGGTCTTGGAACACTGAAGCTTTCTTT.

This CDR3 is CASSLGETQYF. Written as DNA, the CDR3 is TGTGCCAGCAGTTTGGGGGAGACCCAGTACTTC. The chain couples TRBV27 to TRBJ2-5; no clear D gene. Germline CDR1 is MNHEY and CDR2 is SMNVEV (reference sequence). The CDR3 sequence is 11 residues long. The V gene lost 3 bases and the J gene lost 5 bases, with 4 bases spanning the gap.

This chain links TRBV5-4 with TRBJ1-1; the match to TRBD1 covers 7 bases. The germline V gene encodes CDR1 SGHNT and CDR2 YYREEE (reference sequence). V lost 2 bases to trimming and J lost 4 bases; unmatched junction nucleotides: 8. The CDR3 is 15 residues long. DNA of the CDR3: TGTGCCAGCAGCTTACCAAAACAGGGGAGCACTGAAGCTTTCTTT. As protein: CASSLPKQGSTEAFF. Complete variable domain (other parts from reference TRBV5-4 and TRBJ1-1): ETGVTQSPTHLIKTRGQQVTLRCSSQSGHNTVSWYQQALGQGPQFIFQYYREEENGRGNFPPRFSGLQFPNYSSELNVNALELDDSALYLCASSLPKQGSTEAFFGQGTRLTVV.

CDR3 DNA: TGTGCCAGCAGCAGGGGGCACTCTGGGGCCAACGTCCTGACTTTC. It specifies CASSRGHSGANVLTF. V gene TRBV7-8 combines with J gene TRBJ2-6; TRBD1 matches 7 bases. This CDR3 spans 15 amino acids. J gave up 0 bases and V 5 bases, and 1 base lay outside the gene matches. Per germline, CDR1 SGHVS and CDR2 FQNEAQ.

This chain connects TRBV14 to TRBJ1-6; D not resolved. The CDR3 spans 14 residues. CDR1 is SGHDN, CDR2 FVKESK, per germline. Trimming cost V 3 bases and J 9 bases, with 12 bases left between them. This CDR3 reads CASSHPTGSSPLHF. Written as DNA, the CDR3 is TGTGCCAGCAGCCACCCAACCGGGAGTTCACCCCTCCACTTT.

The chain has TRBV5-6 and TRBJ1-2; D might be TRBD1 (6 bases). The CDR3 runs 18 residues. V was shortened by 7 bases and J by 0 bases, with 25 bases between the two germline ends. Germline lookup yields CDR1 SGHDT and CDR2 YYEEEE. The CDR3 coding sequence is TGTGCCAGCTTCCGGGACACCGGGAGATTTAACTCTAACTATGGCTACACCTTC. As protein: CASFRDTGRFNSNYGYTF.

This sequence joins TRBV7-3 and TRBJ2-1, with D possibly called TRBD1 or TRBD2 (5 bases each). The CDR3 is 14 amino acids. The germline CDR1 and CDR2 sequences are SGHTA and FQGTGA. V lost 6 bases, J lost 7 bases, and 16 bases lay in between. CDR3: CASSLTGARNEQFF. CDR3 DNA sequence: TGTGCCAGCAGTCTTACCGGGGCTCGGAATGAGCAGTTCTTC.

The CDR3 protein is CASSQDPGGNEQFF. For the CDR3, the DNA is TGTGCCAGCAGCCAAGATCCTGGGGGGAATGAGCAGTTCTTC. The chain is built from TRBV3-1 (or the pseudogene TRBV3-2) and TRBJ2-1, with TRBD2 as a possible D gene (6 bases). Germline V gene lookup returns CDR1 LGHDT and CDR2 YNNKEL (reference sequence). Trimming stripped 0 bases from V and 7 bases from J, with 10 bases between. This CDR3 has 14 amino acids.

The chain employs TRBV2 and TRBJ1-5; D possibly corresponds to TRBD1 (5 bases). The CDR3 is 15 amino acids. The V end was cut by 5 bases, the J end by 7 bases, with 18 bases between. The germline CDR1 and CDR2 sequences are SNHLY and FYNNEI. The CDR3 DNA is TGTGCCAGCAGTCTGACAGTTAGGACGGCCCAGCCCCAGCATTTT. Translating gives CASSLTVRTAQPQHF.

The chain is built from TRBV3-1 (or the pseudogene TRBV3-2) and TRBJ1-1; D may be TRBD1 (5 bases). V was trimmed by 1 base and J by 3 bases, leaving 9 bases between them. Germline CDR1 reads LGHDT; CDR2 reads YNNKEL (reference sequence). This CDR3 comprises 14 residues. The CDR3 is CASSQAGSDTEAFF. For the CDR3, the DNA is TGTGCCAGCAGCCAAGCAGGGAGCGACACTGAAGCTTTCTTT.

The chain is built from TRBV2 and TRBJ1-5; D not resolved. CDR3 length equals 12 residues. Germline CDR1 reads SNHLY; CDR2 reads FYNNEI. V was pared by 7 bases and J by 6 bases, with 10 bases between. The CDR3 region is CASNGDGQPQHF. The CDR3, as DNA: TGTGCCAGCAACGGGGATGGTCAGCCCCAGCATTTT.

The J gene is TRBJ2-1, the V gene TRBV5-6; 8 bases match TRBD1. The CDR3 is 16 amino acids. V lost 5 bases to trimming and J lost 0 bases; unmatched junction nucleotides: 7. Germline values: CDR1 SGHDT, CDR2 YYEEEE. CDR3 in amino acids: CASRILDRGSYNEQFF. The CDR3 region has the DNA TGTGCCAGCAGGATCCTTGACAGGGGCTCCTACAATGAGCAGTTCTTC.

This chain links TRBV6-4 with TRBJ1-3, with TRBD1 matching 7 bases. The trim removed 6 bases at V and 0 bases at J, leaving 14 bases unmatched. The CDR3 sequence is 18 residues long. Germline V gene lookup returns CDR1 MRHNA and CDR2 SNTAGT. The CDR3 is CASSPTGTLTISGNTIYF. As DNA, the CDR3 is TGTGCCAGCAGCCCGACAGGGACCCTAACTATCTCTGGAAACACCATATATTTT.

This chain joins TRBV27 and TRBJ1-2; D may be TRBD1 (6 bases). V shed 7 bases and J shed 7 bases, with 22 bases lying between them. The CDR3 spans 15 residues. The germline CDR1 and CDR2 sequences are MNHEY and SMNVEV (reference sequence). CDR3 residues: CASTVHRETPRGYTF. The CDR3 DNA reads as TGTGCCAGCACCGTTCACAGGGAAACCCCCCGTGGCTACACCTTC.

The chain recombines TRBV5-1 with TRBJ1-1; D call uncertain. This CDR3 has 15 amino acids. Trimming cost V 0 bases and J 4 bases, with 13 bases left between them. Germline V CDR1 and CDR2: SGHRS, YFSETQ. CDR3 in amino acids: CASSLEVAFATEAFF. CDR3 DNA: TGCGCCAGCAGCTTGGAAGTGGCCTTCGCCACTGAAGCTTTCTTT.

V usage is TRBV11-2 and J usage is TRBJ2-1, with D hard to call. V lost 3 bases and J 10 bases, leaving 10 bases between the germline ends. Germline V gene lookup returns CDR1 SGHAT and CDR2 FQNNGV. The CDR3 extends over 12 amino acids. As DNA, the CDR3 is TGTGCCAGCAGCTTTGGCAGGAGCGAGCAGTTCTTC. Protein sequence: CASSFGRSEQFF.

This chain connects TRBV2 to TRBJ1-1; no firm D call. Germline V gene data show CDR1 as SNHLY and CDR2 as FYNNEI. The CDR3 totals 14 residues. Trimming left V 6 bases short and J 1 base short, with 12 bases between. DNA for the CDR3: TGTGCCAGCAGCCACCGGTTGGGGAACACTGAAGCTTTCTTT. Its translation: CASSHRLGNTEAFF.

CDR3 DNA sequence: TGTGCCATCACTTGGACAGGGGGAGGGGCCGGGGAGCTGTTTTTT. Residues: CAITWTGGGAGELFF. The rearrangement links TRBV10-3 to TRBJ2-2; 10 bases fit TRBD1. V was pared by 7 bases and J by 6 bases, with 8 bases of the junction left unmatched. Germline CDR1 ENHRY, CDR2 SYGVKD. This CDR3 has 15 amino acids.

V usage is TRBV5-4 and J usage is TRBJ1-1, with 7 bases lining up with TRBD1. CDR1 is SGHNT, CDR2 YYREEE, per germline (reference sequence). This CDR3 contains 16 residues. Trimming took 0 bases from V and 2 from J; bases not matched to a gene: 7. The CDR3 DNA follows: TGTGCCAGCAGCTTGGCGGCAGGGGGATATAACACTGAAGCTTTCTTT. Translation: CASSLAAGGYNTEAFF. Complete variable domain (other parts from reference TRBV5-4 and TRBJ1-1): ETGVTQSPTHLIKTRGQQVTLRCSSQSGHNTVSWYQQALGQGPQFIFQYYREEENGRGNFPPRFSGLQFPNYSSELNVNALELDDSALYLCASSLAAGGYNTEAFFGQGTRLTVV.

CDR3 bases: TGTGCCAGCAGCATGGGGCTCCCTATCACTGAAGCTTTCTTT. Protein product: CASSMGLPITEAFF. V is TRBV6-5 and J is TRBJ1-1; D possibly corresponds to TRBD1 (5 bases). This CDR3 is built from 14 residues. Per germline, CDR1 MNHEY and CDR2 SVGAGI. The germline V and J ends were trimmed by 6 bases and 4 bases, with 15 bases remaining between them.